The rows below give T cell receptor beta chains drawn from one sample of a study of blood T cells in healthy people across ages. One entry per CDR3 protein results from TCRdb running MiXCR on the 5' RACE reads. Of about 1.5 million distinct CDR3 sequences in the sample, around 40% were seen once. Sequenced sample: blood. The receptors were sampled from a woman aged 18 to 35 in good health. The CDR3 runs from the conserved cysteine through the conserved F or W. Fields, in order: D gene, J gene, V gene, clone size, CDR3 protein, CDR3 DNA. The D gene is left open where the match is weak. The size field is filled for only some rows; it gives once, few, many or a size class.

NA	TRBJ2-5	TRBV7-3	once	CASSLTLATRGETQYF	TGTGCCAGCAGCTTAACGTTAGCCACTCGGGGAGAGACCCAGTACTTC
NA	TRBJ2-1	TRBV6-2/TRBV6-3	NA	CASSPLYPAEQFF	TGTGCCAGCAGTCCCCTATACCCCGCTGAGCAGTTCTTC
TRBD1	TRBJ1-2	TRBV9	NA	CASSVGSRTGELVYGYTF	TGTGCCAGCAGCGTAGGATCCAGGACAGGCGAACTGGTCTATGGCTACACCTTC
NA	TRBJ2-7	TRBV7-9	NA	CASSAPGSSYEQYF	TGTGCCAGCAGCGCTCCGGGCTCATCCTACGAGCAGTACTTC
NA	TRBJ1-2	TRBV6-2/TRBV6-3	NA	CASNHWAASNNYGYTF	TGTGCCAGCAATCACTGGGCAGCTTCCAACAACTATGGCTACACCTTC
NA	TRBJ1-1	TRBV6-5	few	CASSPTGLVAFF	TGTGCCAGCAGTCCTACGGGACTTGTGGCTTTCTTT
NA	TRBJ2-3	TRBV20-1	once	CSAPGGEAGSVLDTQYF	TGCAGTGCCCCCGGCGGGGAGGCGGGTAGCGTGTTAGATACGCAGTATTTT
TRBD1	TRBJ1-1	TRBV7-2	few	CASSLYPGGTEAFF	TGTGCCAGCAGCTTATATCCAGGGGGCACTGAAGCTTTCTTT
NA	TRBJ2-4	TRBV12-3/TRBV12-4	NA	CASSLVQGSYKQYF	TGTGCCAGCAGTTTAGTTCAGGGTAGCTACAAGCAGTACTTC
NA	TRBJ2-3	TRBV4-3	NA	CASSQDRTARGDTQYF	TGCGCCAGCAGCCAAGATAGAACAGCGAGAGGAGATACGCAGTATTTT
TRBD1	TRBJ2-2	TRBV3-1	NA	CASSQALRQGVLFF	TGTGCCAGCAGCCAAGCATTGAGACAGGGAGTGCTGTTTTTT
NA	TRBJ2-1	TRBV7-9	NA	CASSYPLGNEQFF	TGTGCCAGCAGCTACCCCCTAGGAAATGAGCAGTTCTTC
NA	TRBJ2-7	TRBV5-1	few	CASSLAQGTIYEQYF	TGCGCCAGCAGCTTGGCGCAGGGTACCATTTACGAGCAGTACTTC
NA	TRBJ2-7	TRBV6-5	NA	CASSARDANYEQYF	TGTGCCAGCAGTGCCCGGGATGCAAACTACGAGCAGTACTTC
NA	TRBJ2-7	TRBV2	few	CASTRMGPYNEQYF	TGTGCCAGCACCCGGATGGGGCCCTACAATGAGCAGTACTTC
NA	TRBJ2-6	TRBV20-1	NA	CSARERRPGANVLTF	TGCAGTGCTAGAGAGCGGAGGCCTGGGGCCAACGTCCTGACTTTC
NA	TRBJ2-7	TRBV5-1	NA	CASSLEAVDYEQYF	TGCGCCAGCAGCTTGGAGGCAGTGGACTACGAGCAGTACTTC
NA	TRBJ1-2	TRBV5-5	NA	CASSLDVRVGGRRDYGHTF	TGTGCCAGCAGCTTGGACGTAAGAGTTGGGGGGAGGAGAGACTATGGCCACACCTTC
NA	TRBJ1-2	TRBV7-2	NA	CASSFVNYGHTF	TGTGCCAGCAGCTTTGTTAACTATGGCCACACCTTC
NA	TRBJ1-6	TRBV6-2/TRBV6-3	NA	CASSYLGSSYNSPLHF	TGTGCCAGCAGTTACCTGGGAAGCTCCTATAATTCACCCCTCCACTTT
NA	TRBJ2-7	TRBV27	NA	CASSLSPGSSYNEQYF	TGTGCCAGCAGTTTATCCCCAGGCAGCTCCTACAATGAGCAGTACTTC
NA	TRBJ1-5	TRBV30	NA	CAWSTTDSNQPQHF	TGTGCCTGGAGTACGACAGATAGCAATCAGCCCCAGCATTTT
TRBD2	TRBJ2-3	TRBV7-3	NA	CASSLTSGSGGDTQYF	TGTGCCAGCAGCTTAACTAGCGGGAGTGGTGGAGATACGCAGTATTTT
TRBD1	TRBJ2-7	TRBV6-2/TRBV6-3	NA	CASSTPRDRATYEQYF	TGTGCCAGCAGCACTCCTCGGGACAGGGCGACCTACGAGCAGTACTTC
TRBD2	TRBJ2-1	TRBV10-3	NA	CAISEPHGTSGDNEQFF	TGTGCCATCAGTGAGCCACACGGGACTAGCGGGGACAATGAGCAGTTCTTC
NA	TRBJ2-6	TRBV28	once	CASSPHGVSNVLTF	TGTGCCAGCAGCCCCCATGGGGTGTCCAACGTCCTGACTTTC
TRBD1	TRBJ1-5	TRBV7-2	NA	CASSKRRDSNQPQHF	TGTGCCAGCAGCAAACGCCGGGACAGTAATCAGCCCCAGCATTTT
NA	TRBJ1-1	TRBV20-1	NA	CSAESITEAFF	TGCAGTGCCGAGAGCATTACTGAAGCTTTCTTT
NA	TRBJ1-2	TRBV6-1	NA	CASSALVYGYTF	TGTGCCAGCAGTGCCCTGGTCTATGGCTACACCTTC
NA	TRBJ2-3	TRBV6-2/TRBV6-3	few	CASSPAGSDTQYF	TGTGCCAGCAGTCCCGCCGGGTCAGATACGCAGTATTTT
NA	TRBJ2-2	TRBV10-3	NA	CASTPGLSGTGELFF	TGTGCCAGCACTCCGGGACTCAGTGGGACCGGGGAGCTGTTTTTT
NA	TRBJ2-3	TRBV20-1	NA	CSVRNTDTQYF	TGCAGTGTTCGAAACACAGATACGCAGTATTTT
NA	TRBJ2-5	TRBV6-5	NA	CASSYSRKETQYF	TGTGCCAGCAGTTACTCTAGGAAAGAGACCCAGTACTTC
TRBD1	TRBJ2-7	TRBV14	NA	CASSQFAGQGPWEQYF	TGTGCCAGCAGCCAATTTGCGGGACAGGGACCGTGGGAGCAGTACTTC
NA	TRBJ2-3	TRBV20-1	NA	CSETWADTQYF	TGCAGTGAGACGTGGGCAGATACGCAGTATTTT
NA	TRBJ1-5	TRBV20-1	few	CSAIGGNQPQHF	TGCAGTGCTATTGGTGGCAATCAGCCCCAGCATTTT
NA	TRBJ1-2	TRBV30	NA	CAGGRDGAYGYTF	TGTGCCGGGGGTAGGGACGGAGCCTATGGCTACACCTTC
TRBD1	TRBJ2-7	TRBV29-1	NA	CSVESTGNSYNEQYF	TGCAGCGTTGAATCGACAGGGAACTCCTACAATGAGCAGTACTTC
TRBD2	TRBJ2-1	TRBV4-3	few	CASSLAGGQGSEQFF	TGCGCCAGCAGCTTAGCGGGGGGGCAGGGGAGTGAGCAGTTCTTC
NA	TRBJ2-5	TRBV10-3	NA	CAIRGRVQETQYF	TGTGCCATCAGGGGACGGGTTCAAGAGACCCAGTACTTC
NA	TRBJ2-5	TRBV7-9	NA	CASSARDRSYNEQYF	TGTGCCAGCAGCGCCCGGGACCGCTCCTACAATGAGCAGTACTTC
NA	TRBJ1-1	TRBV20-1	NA	CSANLGGVTEAFF	TGCAGTGCCAACCTTGGTGGGGTCACTGAAGCTTTCTTT
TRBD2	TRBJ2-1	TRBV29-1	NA	CSVGREAFYNEQFF	TGCAGCGTAGGGCGGGAGGCCTTCTACAATGAGCAGTTCTTC
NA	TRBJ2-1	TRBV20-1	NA	CSAYAGTRYNEQFF	TGCAGTGCTTATGCCGGGACAAGATACAATGAGCAGTTCTTC
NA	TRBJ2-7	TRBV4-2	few	CASSQDIDSSYEQYF	TGTGCCAGCAGCCAAGATATAGACAGCTCCTACGAGCAGTACTTC
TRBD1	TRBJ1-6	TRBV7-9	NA	CASSTGQGVNSPLHF	TGTGCCAGCAGCACCGGACAGGGGGTTAATTCACCCCTCCACTTT
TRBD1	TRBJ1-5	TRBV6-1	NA	CASTPDRASNQPQHF	TGTGCCAGCACGCCTGACAGGGCTAGCAATCAGCCCCAGCATTTT
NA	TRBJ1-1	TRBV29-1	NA	CSALGRIAFF	TGCAGCGCCCTCGGACGTATAGCTTTCTTT